The clone carrying this T cell receptor beta chain was recorded many times. Its specificity is not known. MiXCR was run by TCRdb on the multiplex PCR reads, yielding one entry per CDR3 protein. The sample records 200,000 to 250,000 distinct CDR3 sequences, roughly a third being singletons. The CDR3 has 12 amino acids. Germline V CDR1 and CDR2: SGHNT, YENEEA. The ends were cut back, 5 bases at V and 2 bases at J, with 7 bases in the middle. The source of the sample is a study of breast tumors, draining lymph nodes, adjacent tissues. Findings and limits, study-wide: The data were judged consistent with most tumor T cells coming from lymph node and expanding in tumor. Data only fit, rather than demonstrated, lymph node origin of most tumor T cells. Compared with lymph nodes, tumors were less diverse; compared with nontumor tissue, more.

Samples came from axillary lymph nodes draining the breast cancer. V is TRBV11-3 and J is TRBJ2-7; D is undetermined. The sequencing sample was made of axillary lymph node tissue. This TCR was recovered from a female donor with breast cancer. Some clones in this sample may be carry-over from other donors' samples. Here the CDR3 DNA reads TGTGCCAGCAGCCCCTCCCCCTACGAGCAGTACTTC. As protein: CASSPSPYEQYF. Combining the CDR3 with reference TRBV11-3 and TRBJ2-7 gives the whole variable domain EAGVVQSPRYKIIEKKQPVAFWCNPISGHNTLYWYLQNLGQGPELLIRYENEEAVDDSQLPKDRFSAERLKGVDSTLKIQPAELGDSAVYLCASSPSPYEQYFGPGTRLTVT.